This T cell receptor beta chain was profiled in a study of blood T cell repertoires in COVID-19. About the research overall: PBMCs, B-cell-depleted T cells, or T cells were the source of the cDNA or gDNA that made up the material.

The cohort comprised adults aged roughly 18 to 95 years residing in some 24 US areas. Clinical history as reported by participants underpinned cohort assignment. The CDR3 length is 11 residues. V lost 5 bases to trimming and J lost 7 bases, with 7 bases between them. The germline V gene encodes CDR1 LGHNA and CDR2 YNFKEQ. The authors' processing: Estimated nucleated cell counts came from reference gene primer amplification. TCRdb's table, derived via immunoSEQ multiplex PCR, lists solely in-frame clones and lacks some. V and J calls and clone size are as listed in that table; D and trimming were resolved from the DNA. This table has 200,000 to 250,000 clones, about 90% appearing once.

The genes are TRBV4-2 and TRBJ2-3; unclear D gene. This sequence originates from a man aged 30-40 years who had been exposed to COVID-19. Material for sequencing was PBMCs or T cells enriched from blood (not recorded which). The CDR3 DNA reads TGTGCCAGCAGCTACTTAAATACGCAGTATTTT. Protein sequence: CASSYLNTQYF.